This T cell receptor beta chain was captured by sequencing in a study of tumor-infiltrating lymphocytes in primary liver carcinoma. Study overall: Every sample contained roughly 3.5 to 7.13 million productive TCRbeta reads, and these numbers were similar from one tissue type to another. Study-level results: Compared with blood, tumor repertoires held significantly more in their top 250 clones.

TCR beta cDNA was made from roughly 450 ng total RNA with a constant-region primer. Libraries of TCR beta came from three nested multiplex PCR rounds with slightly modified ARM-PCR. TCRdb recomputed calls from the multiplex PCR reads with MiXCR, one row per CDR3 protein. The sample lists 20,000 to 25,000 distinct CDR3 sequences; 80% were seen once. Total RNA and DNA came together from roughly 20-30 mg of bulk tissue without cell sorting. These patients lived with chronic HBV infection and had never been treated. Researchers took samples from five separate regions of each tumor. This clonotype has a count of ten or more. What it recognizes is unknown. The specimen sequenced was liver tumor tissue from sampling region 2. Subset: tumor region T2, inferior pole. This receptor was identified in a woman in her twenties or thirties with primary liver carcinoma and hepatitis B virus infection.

CDR3 sequence (DNA): TGTGCCAGCGGGGACCAGGGTTCCCGGAACGAGCAGTACTTC. The encoded protein is CASGDQGSRNEQYF. This rearrangement joins TRBV6-6 to TRBJ2-7; D may be TRBD1 or TRBD2 (5 bases each). This CDR3 comprises 14 residues. V lost 8 bases to trimming and J lost 5 bases, with 19 bases between them. Germline assignment: CDR1 MNHNY and CDR2 SVGAGI (reference sequence).